This T cell receptor (beta chain) was captured in a study of T-cell memory formation after mild COVID-19. This CDR3 comprises 14 residues. J gave up 5 bases and V 4 bases, and 5 bases lay outside the gene matches. In germline, CDR1 is SGDLS, CDR2 YYNGEE. TCRdb processed the 5' RACE reads anew with MiXCR; each CDR3 protein has one entry. This table has around 90,000 distinct CDR3 sequences, about 13% appearing once. This TCR came from an adult woman who had mild COVID-19 (a few samples of this study predate the infection). Cell type and time point are not known. V gene TRBV9 combines with J gene TRBJ2-3; 9 bases map to TRBD2. Sequenced input: PBMCs or a T cell subset sorted from them (not recorded which). The CDR3 DNA reads TGTGCCAGCAGCCCGAGCGGGGGGTTAGATACGCAGTATTTT. Translated, it gives CASSPSGGLDTQYF.